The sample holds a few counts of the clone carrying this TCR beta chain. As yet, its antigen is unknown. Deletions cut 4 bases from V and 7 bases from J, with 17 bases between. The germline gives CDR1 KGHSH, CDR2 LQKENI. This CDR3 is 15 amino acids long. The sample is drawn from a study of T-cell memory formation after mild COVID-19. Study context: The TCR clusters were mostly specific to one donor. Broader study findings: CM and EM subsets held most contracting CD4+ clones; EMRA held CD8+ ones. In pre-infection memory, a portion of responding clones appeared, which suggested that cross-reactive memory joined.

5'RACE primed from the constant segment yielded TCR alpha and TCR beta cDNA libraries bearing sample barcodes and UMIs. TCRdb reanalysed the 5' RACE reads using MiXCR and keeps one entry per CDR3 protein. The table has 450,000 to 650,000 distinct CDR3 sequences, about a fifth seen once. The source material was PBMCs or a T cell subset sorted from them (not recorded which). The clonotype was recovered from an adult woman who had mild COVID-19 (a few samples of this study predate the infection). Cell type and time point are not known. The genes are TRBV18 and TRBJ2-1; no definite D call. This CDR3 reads CASSLTTVLKNEQFF. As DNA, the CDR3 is TGTGCCAGCTCACTAACTACGGTACTCAAGAATGAGCAGTTCTTC.